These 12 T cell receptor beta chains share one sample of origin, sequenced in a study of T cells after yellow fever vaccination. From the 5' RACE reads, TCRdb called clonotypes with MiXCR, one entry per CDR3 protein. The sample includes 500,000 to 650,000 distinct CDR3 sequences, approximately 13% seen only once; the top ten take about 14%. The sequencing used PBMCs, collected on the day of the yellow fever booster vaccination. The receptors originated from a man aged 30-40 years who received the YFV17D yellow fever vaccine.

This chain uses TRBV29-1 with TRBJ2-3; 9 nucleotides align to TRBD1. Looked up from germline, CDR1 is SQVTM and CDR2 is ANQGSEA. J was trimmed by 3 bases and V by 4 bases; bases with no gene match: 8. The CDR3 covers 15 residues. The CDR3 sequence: CSVGSGQGGTDTQYF. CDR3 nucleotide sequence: TGCAGCGTTGGGTCGGGACAGGGTGGTACAGATACGCAGTATTTT.

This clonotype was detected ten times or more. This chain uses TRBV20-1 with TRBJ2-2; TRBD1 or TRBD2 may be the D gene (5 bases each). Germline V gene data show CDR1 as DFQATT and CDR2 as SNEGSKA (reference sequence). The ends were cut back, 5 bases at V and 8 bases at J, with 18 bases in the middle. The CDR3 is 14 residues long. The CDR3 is CSADRREGRGELFF. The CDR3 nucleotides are TGCAGTGCTGACCGGCGTGAGGGGCGGGGGGAGCTGTTTTTT.

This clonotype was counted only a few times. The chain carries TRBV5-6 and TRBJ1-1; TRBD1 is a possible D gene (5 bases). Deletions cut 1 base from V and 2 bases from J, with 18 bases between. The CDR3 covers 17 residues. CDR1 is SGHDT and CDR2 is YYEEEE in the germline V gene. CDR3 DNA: TGTGCCAGCAGCTTGTGGGGCACGATGGGAAAAAACACTGAAGCTTTCTTT. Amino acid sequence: CASSLWGTMGKNTEAFF.

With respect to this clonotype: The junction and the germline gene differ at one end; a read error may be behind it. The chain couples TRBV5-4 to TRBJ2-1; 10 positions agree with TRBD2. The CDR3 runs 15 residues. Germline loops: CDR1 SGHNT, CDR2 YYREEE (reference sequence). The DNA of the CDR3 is TGTGCCAGCCCCTCAGCGGGAGGGCCCGGGAATGAGCTGTTCTTC. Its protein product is CASPSAGGPGNELFF.

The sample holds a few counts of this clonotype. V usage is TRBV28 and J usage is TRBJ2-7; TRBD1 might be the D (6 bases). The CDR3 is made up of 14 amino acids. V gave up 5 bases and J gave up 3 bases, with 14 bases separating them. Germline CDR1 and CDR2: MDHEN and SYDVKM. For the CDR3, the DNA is TGTGCCAGCAGTACGCAGGGACAAGGCTACGAGCAGTACTTC. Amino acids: CASSTQGQGYEQYF.

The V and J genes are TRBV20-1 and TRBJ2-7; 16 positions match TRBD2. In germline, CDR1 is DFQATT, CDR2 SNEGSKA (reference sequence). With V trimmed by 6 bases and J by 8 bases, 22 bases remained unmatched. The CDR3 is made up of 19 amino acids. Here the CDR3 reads CSAASLGGLAGGSAFKQYF. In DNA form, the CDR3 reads TGCAGTGCCGCCTCCTTAGGGGGACTAGCGGGAGGGTCGGCCTTCAAGCAGTACTTC.

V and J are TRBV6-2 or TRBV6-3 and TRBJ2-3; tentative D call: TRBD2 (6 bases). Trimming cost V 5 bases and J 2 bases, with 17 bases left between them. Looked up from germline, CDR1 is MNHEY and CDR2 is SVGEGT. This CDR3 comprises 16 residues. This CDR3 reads CASSHLAGRDTDTQYF. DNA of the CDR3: TGTGCCAGCAGTCACCTCGCCGGGAGAGACACAGATACGCAGTATTTT.

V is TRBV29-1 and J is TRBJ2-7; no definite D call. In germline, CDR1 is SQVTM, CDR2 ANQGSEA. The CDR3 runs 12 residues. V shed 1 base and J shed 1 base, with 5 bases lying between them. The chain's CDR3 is CSVEGFSYEQYF. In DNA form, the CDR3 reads TGCAGCGTTGAAGGCTTTTCCTACGAGCAGTACTTC.

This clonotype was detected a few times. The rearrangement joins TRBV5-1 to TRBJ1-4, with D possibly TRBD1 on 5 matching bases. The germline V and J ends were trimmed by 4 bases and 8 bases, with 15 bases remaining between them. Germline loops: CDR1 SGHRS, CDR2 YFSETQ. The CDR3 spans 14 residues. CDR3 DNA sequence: TGCGCCAGCAGCCCAGGGAGGGTAGGAGAAAAACTGTTTTTT. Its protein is CASSPGRVGEKLFF. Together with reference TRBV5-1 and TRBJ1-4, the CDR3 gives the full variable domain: KAGVTQTPRYLIKTRGQQVTLSCSPISGHRSVSWYQQTPGQGLQFLFEYFSETQRNKGNFPGRFSGRQFSNSRSEMNVSTLELGDSALYLCASSPGRVGEKLFFGSGTQLSVL.

The CDR3 nucleotides read TGTGCCTACCATGTTGCGGGAGTTCGGGAGACCCAGTACTTC. Its translation is CAYHVAGVRETQYF. The gene calls are TRBV30 and TRBJ2-5; TRBD2 matches at 7 bases. V lost 7 bases and J lost 5; bases outside the gene matches: 13. The germline gives CDR1 GTSNPN, CDR2 SVGIG (reference sequence). The CDR3 covers 14 residues.

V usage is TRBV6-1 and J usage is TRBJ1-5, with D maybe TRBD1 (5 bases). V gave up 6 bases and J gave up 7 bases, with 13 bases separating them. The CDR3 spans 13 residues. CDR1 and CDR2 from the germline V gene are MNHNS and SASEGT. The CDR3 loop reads CASSFVGGQPQHF. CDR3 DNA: TGTGCCAGCAGCTTCGTTGGGGGGCAGCCCCAGCATTTT.

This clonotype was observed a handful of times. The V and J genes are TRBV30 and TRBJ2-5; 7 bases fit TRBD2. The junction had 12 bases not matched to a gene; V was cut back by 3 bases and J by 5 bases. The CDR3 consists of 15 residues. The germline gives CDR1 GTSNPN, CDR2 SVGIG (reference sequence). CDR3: CAWSHDGGGTETQYF. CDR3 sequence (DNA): TGTGCCTGGAGCCACGACGGGGGAGGGACGGAGACCCAGTACTTC.